This TCR beta chain is from a study of human T cells and chemical hapten exposure. MiXCR was run by TCRdb on the RACE reads, yielding one entry per CDR3 protein. Of approximately 80,000 distinct CDR3 sequences listed, 7% to 8% are singletons. The CDR3 runs 14 residues. Deletions cut 6 bases from V and 5 bases from J, with 16 bases between. Germline CDR1 reads MNHNY; CDR2 reads SVGAGI (reference sequence). Regarding time point: patch test 1, 2 weeks after DPC sensitization. Treatment reported: therapeutic diphenylcyclopropenone sensitization with weekly scalp DPC. Each donor was an alopecia patient between 18 and 70 years of age who qualified for DPC.

The clonotype originates from a woman in her twenties or thirties with alopecia areata. Some clones in this sample may be carry-over from other donors' samples. This specimen was whole blood, taken in connection with sensitization to the hapten diphenylcyclopropenone (DPC). V gene TRBV6-6 combines with J gene TRBJ1-2; D is perhaps TRBD1 (5 bases). The CDR3 nucleotides read TGTGCCAGCAGGCCACCGGGACCGCTATATGGCTACACCTTC. Protein: CASRPPGPLYGYTF.